This TCR beta chain was recorded in a study of blood T cell repertoires in COVID-19. Across the study: COVID-19 samples collected from the United States, Italy and Spain covered acute and convalescent phases.

Assay: immunoSEQ multiplex PCR; the TCRdb copy retains only in-frame clones and omits some. The sample lists about 130,000 clones, about 85% seen once, with roughly 6.7% in the top ten. The clonotype comes from a man older than 75 with active or convalescent COVID-19. The specimen was peripheral blood.

Here the CDR3 DNA reads TGTGCCAGCACCCCGGACAGCGGCACCGGGGAGCTGTTTTTT. It encodes CASTPDSGTGELFF. The rearrangement joins TRBV7-3 to TRBJ2-2; D might be TRBD1 (6 bases). Between the trimmed V and J ends, which lost 7 bases and 4 bases, there was a span of 13 bases. CDR1 is SGHTA and CDR2 is FQGTGA in the germline V gene. CDR3 length: 14 residues.